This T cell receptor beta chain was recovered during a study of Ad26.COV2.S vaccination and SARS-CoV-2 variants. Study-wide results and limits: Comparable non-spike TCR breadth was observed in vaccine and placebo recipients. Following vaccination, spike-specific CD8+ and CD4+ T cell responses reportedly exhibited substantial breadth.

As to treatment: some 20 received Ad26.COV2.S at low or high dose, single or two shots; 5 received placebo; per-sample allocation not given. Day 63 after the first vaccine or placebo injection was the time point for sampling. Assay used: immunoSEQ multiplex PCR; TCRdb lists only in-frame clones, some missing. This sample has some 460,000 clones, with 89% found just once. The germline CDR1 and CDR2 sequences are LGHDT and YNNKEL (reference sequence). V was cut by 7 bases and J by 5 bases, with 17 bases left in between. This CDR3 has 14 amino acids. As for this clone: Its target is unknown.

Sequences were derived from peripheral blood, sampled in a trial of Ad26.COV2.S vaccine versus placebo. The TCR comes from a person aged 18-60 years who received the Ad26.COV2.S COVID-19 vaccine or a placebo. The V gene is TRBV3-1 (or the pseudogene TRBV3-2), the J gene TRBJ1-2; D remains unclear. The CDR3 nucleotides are TGTGCCAGCACCGCTGGACCGACCCTGTATGGCTACACCTTC. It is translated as CASTAGPTLYGYTF.